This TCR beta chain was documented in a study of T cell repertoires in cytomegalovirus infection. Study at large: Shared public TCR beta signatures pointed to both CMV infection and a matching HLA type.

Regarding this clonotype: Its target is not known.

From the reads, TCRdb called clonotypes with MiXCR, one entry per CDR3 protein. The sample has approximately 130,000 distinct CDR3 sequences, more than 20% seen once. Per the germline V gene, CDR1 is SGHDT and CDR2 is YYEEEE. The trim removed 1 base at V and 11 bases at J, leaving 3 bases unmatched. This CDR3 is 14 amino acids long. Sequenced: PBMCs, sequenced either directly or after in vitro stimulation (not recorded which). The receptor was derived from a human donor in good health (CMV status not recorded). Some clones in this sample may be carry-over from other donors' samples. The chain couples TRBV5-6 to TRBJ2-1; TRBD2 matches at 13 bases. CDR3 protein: CASSLRLAGGKQFF. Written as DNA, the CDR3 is TGTGCCAGCAGCTTGAGACTAGCGGGAGGAAAGCAGTTCTTC.